This T cell receptor (beta chain) is drawn from a study of blood T cells in healthy people across ages. Study-level findings and limits: Older individuals had lower TCR beta diversity per million T cells (the decline was roughly linear).

There were healthy Caucasian individuals from Russia, aged 6 to 90, serving as donors. The study isolated at least 7 million PBMCs from each sample. There are many counts of this clonotype. The antigen is unknown. This may be a read error, as it is one base from a much larger clone. The CDR3 is 15 amino acids. The ends were cut back, 0 bases at V and 11 bases at J, with 20 bases in the middle. Germline V gives CDR1 SGDLS, CDR2 YYNGEE. A second PCR, run for roughly 6 to 11 cycles, used a sample-barcoded 5' primer plus a J-beta primer mix. Samples each returned at least 3 million CDR3-containing paired-end reads. TCRdb reprocessed the 5' RACE reads via MiXCR and lists one record per CDR3 protein. The data contain around 790,000 distinct CDR3 sequences, under 55% of them singletons.

This sequence originates from a man aged 55 to 70 in good health. V gene TRBV9 combines with J gene TRBJ2-5; maybe TRBD2 (6 bases). Sequencing input: blood. CDR3 amino acids: CASSVDNPGGDEQYF. The CDR3 region has the DNA TGTGCCAGCAGCGTAGATAACCCCGGCGGGGATGAGCAGTACTTC.